The 21 T cell receptor beta chains below all came from one sample that was sequenced in a study of T cells after yellow fever vaccination. MiXCR, run by TCRdb on the 5' RACE reads, gives a single entry per CDR3 protein. In the table there are some 200,000 distinct CDR3 sequences, approximately 3% of which are singletons. Sequenced here: CD4+ T cells sorted from PBMCs, sampled 10 days after the yellow fever booster vaccination. The receptors were sampled from a man aged 18-30 years who received the YFV17D yellow fever vaccine.

The V call is TRBV29-1, the J call TRBJ2-5, with 8 nucleotides matching TRBD1. The J segment lost 3 bases and the V segment lost 4 bases, leaving 10 bases of the junction unmatched. The CDR3 runs to 15 residues. The germline CDR1 and CDR2 sequences are SQVTM and ANQGSEA. The CDR3 loop is CSVGADRAGEETQYF. The CDR3 bases are TGCAGCGTTGGGGCGGACAGGGCTGGGGAAGAGACCCAGTACTTC.

Ten or more counts support this clonotype. This chain connects TRBV20-1 to TRBJ1-2; maybe TRBD1 (5 bases). The CDR3 is made up of 12 amino acids. Germline CDR1 is DFQATT and CDR2 is SNEGSKA (reference sequence). Trimming left V 5 bases short and J 5 bases short, with 12 bases between. The CDR3 DNA sequence: TGCAGTGCTGGGGACCAACCTTATGGCTACACCTTC. Translated, it gives CSAGDQPYGYTF.

The table lists this clonotype with many counts. This chain links TRBV7-2 with TRBJ2-5, with D maybe TRBD1 (6 bases). There are 14 residues in the CDR3. Trimming stripped 2 bases from V and 1 base from J, with 8 bases between. Germline assignment: CDR1 SGHTA and CDR2 FQGNSA. The CDR3 spells CASSLQGIQETQYF. CDR3 DNA: TGTGCCAGCAGCTTACAGGGGATCCAAGAGACCCAGTACTTC. Looking up the rest from reference TRBV7-2 and TRBJ2-5 gives the full variable domain: GAGVSQSPSNKVTEKGKDVELRCDPISGHTALYWYRQSLGQGLEFLIYFQGNSAPDKSGLPSDRFSAERTGGSVSTLTIQRTQQEDSAVYLCASSLQGIQETQYFGPGTRLLVL.

This clonotype has a handful of counts. The chain couples TRBV20-1 to TRBJ1-5, with D possibly being TRBD1 (5 bases). This CDR3 comprises 16 residues. Germline CDR1 is DFQATT and CDR2 is SNEGSKA (reference sequence). V lost 1 base to trimming and J lost 7 bases, with 20 bases between them. As DNA, the CDR3 is TGCAGTGCTAGAGGCGGAGGGACCCTGGGAGGACAGCCCCAGCATTTT. This encodes CSARGGGTLGGQPQHF.

At least ten counts were recorded for this clonotype. This chain uses TRBV7-2 with TRBJ2-7, with 9 bases matching TRBD1. The V and J ends lost 6 bases and 9 bases, in that order; junction bases with no gene match: 12. The germline V gene encodes CDR1 SGHTA and CDR2 FQGNSA. This CDR3 is built from 14 residues. The CDR3 reads CASRNSGTGSGQYF. CDR3 bases: TGTGCCAGCAGAAACTCCGGGACAGGGAGCGGGCAGTACTTC.

The genes are TRBV20-1 and TRBJ2-5; perhaps TRBD1 as D (6 bases). Trimming stripped 3 bases from V and 7 bases from J, with 18 bases between. CDR1 and CDR2 from the germline V gene are DFQATT and SNEGSKA (reference sequence). The CDR3 length is 14 residues. For the CDR3, the DNA is TGCAGTGCTAGTGTCTTGGGGGCCCAGGGGACCCAGTACTTC. Its protein is CSASVLGAQGTQYF.

This clonotype was seen at least ten times. V and J are TRBV5-1 and TRBJ1-5; 10 bases agree with TRBD1. The V segment lost 1 base and the J segment 3 bases; nucleotides outside the gene matches: 10. This CDR3 is built from 18 residues. The V gene's germline CDR1 is SGHRS and CDR2 YFSETQ. The CDR3 DNA is TGCGCCAGCAGCTTGTTTCCTCCGGGACAGGGGTACAATCAGCCCCAGCATTTT. This gives the protein CASSLFPPGQGYNQPQHF.

This clonotype was counted between two and nine times. The J gene is TRBJ2-2, the V gene TRBV7-2, with D possibly matching TRBD2 (6 bases). The germline V gene encodes CDR1 SGHTA and CDR2 FQGNSA. Trimming stripped 3 bases from V and 3 bases from J, with 11 bases between. The CDR3 runs to 15 residues. The CDR3 DNA sequence: TGTGCCAGCAGCTTCGGACTACGGGACACCGGGGAGCTGTTTTTT. Protein: CASSFGLRDTGELFF.

The V and J genes are TRBV12-5 and TRBJ2-4; tentatively, D is TRBD2 (6 bases). The germline gives CDR1 LGHNT, CDR2 FRNRAP. This CDR3 comprises 15 residues. V was shortened by 1 base and J by 7 bases, with 14 bases between the two germline ends. CDR3 residues: CASGLDVGSLNIQYF. For the CDR3, the DNA is TGTGCTAGTGGTTTGGACGTCGGGAGCCTTAACATTCAGTACTTC.

The chain joins TRBV5-5 to TRBJ2-7; D uncertain. Germline CDR1 SGHKS, CDR2 YYEKEE (reference sequence). The V end was cut by 0 bases, the J end by 9 bases, with 13 bases between. The CDR3 is 13 amino acids. The CDR3 is CASSLVVSSPQYF. CDR3 DNA: TGTGCCAGCAGCTTGGTAGTCTCAAGTCCGCAGTACTTC.

V and J are TRBV7-2 and TRBJ2-1, with 8 bases that match TRBD2. The CDR3 runs 15 residues. The germline gives CDR1 SGHTA, CDR2 FQGNSA. V was clipped by 1 base and J by 5 bases; unmatched bases: 4. The CDR3 region is CASSLVAGGDNEQFF. Written as DNA, the CDR3 is TGTGCCAGCAGCTTAGTCGCCGGGGGGGACAATGAGCAGTTCTTC.

This clonotype was recorded many times. V is TRBV2 and J is TRBJ2-7; TRBD1 is a possible D gene (6 bases). Per germline, CDR1 SNHLY and CDR2 FYNNEI. The CDR3 extends over 12 amino acids. V was shortened by 8 bases and J by 5 bases, with 13 bases between the two germline ends. The CDR3 coding sequence is TGTGCCAGCGGTCCAGGGGTAGACGAGCAGTACTTC. Translation gives CASGPGVDEQYF. Using reference TRBV2 and TRBJ2-7 for the parts outside the CDR3, the full variable domain is EPEVTQTPSHQVTQMGQEVILRCVPISNHLYFYWYRQILGQKVEFLVSFYNNEISEKSEIFDDQFSVERPDGSNFTLKIRSTKLEDSAMYFCASGPGVDEQYFGPGTRLTVT.

Many counts were recorded for this clonotype. The rearrangement links TRBV6-6 to TRBJ1-1, with unresolved D. V lost 6 bases to trimming and J lost 3 bases, with 14 bases between them. Germline CDR1 reads MNHNY; CDR2 reads SVGAGI (reference sequence). The CDR3 runs to 14 residues. The CDR3 nucleotides are TGTGCCAGCAGCTTCTATAGAGATGACACTGAAGCTTTCTTT. Translated, it gives CASSFYRDDTEAFF.

This clonotype has a handful of counts. The gene calls are TRBV20-1 and TRBJ2-3, with D perhaps matching TRBD2 (6 bases). Germline CDR1 reads DFQATT; CDR2 reads SNEGSKA (reference sequence). Trimming cost V 6 bases and J 3 bases, with 13 bases left between them. The CDR3 runs to 13 residues. The CDR3 reads CSAEDRGTDTQYF. CDR3 sequence (DNA): TGCAGTGCCGAAGATCGGGGGACAGATACGCAGTATTTT.

This clonotype was observed many times. The gene calls are TRBV5-1 and TRBJ2-1; 8 nucleotides align to TRBD2. Germline V CDR1 and CDR2: SGHRS, YFSETQ. J was trimmed by 3 bases and V by 0 bases; bases with no gene match: 8. The CDR3 is 17 amino acids. This CDR3 reads CASSLVPSAGGYNEQFF. The DNA of the CDR3 is TGCGCCAGCAGCTTGGTACCATCGGCGGGGGGCTACAATGAGCAGTTCTTC.

This clonotype was counted many times. V usage is TRBV7-2 and J usage is TRBJ2-5, with 7 bases fitting TRBD1. The CDR3 extends over 15 amino acids. V dropped 1 base and J dropped 5; count of bases not matched to a gene: 7. In germline, CDR1 is SGHTA, CDR2 FQGNSA. The DNA for the CDR3 is TGTGCCAGCAGCTTAGTCCCAGGGGGTATTGAGACCCAGTACTTC. It translates to CASSLVPGGIETQYF.

In this sample, this clonotype turned up a few times. V usage is TRBV4-3 and J usage is TRBJ2-7; D gene ambiguous. V dropped 4 bases and J dropped 6 bases, with 13 bases sitting between them. The CDR3 extends over 13 amino acids. Germline loops: CDR1 LGHNA, CDR2 YSLEER. CDR3 amino acids: CASSRGYPSEQYV. CDR3 bases: TGCGCCAGCAGCCGAGGATATCCAAGCGAGCAGTACGTC.

This clonotype was recorded many times. The chain couples TRBV7-9 to TRBJ2-5; TRBD1 is a possible D gene (5 bases). With 7 bases removed from V and 1 base from J, the gap between germline ends came to 10 bases. There are 13 residues in the CDR3. Germline assignment: CDR1 SEHNR and CDR2 FQNEAQ (reference sequence). CDR3 coding DNA: TGTGCCAGCATCGGACAACCCCAAGAGACCCAGTACTTC. Its protein is CASIGQPQETQYF.

There are many counts of this clonotype. The CDR3 sequence is CAISEREPWGEQYV. CDR3 bases: TGTGCCATCAGTGAGAGGGAGCCATGGGGCGAGCAGTACGTC. This chain joins TRBV10-3 and TRBJ2-7; the D gene is possibly TRBD2 (5 bases). This CDR3 contains 14 residues. V was shortened by 2 bases and J by 6 bases, with 14 bases between the two germline ends. Germline CDR1 and CDR2: ENHRY and SYGVKD.

This clonotype was counted many times. The CDR3 spells CASSLEQNTEAFF. For the CDR3, the DNA is TGTGCCAGCAGCTTAGAACAGAACACTGAAGCTTTCTTT. The V gene is TRBV7-2, the J gene TRBJ1-1; D is unclear. Between the trimmed V and J ends, which lost 1 base and 1 base, there was a span of 4 bases. This CDR3 has 13 residues. Germline CDR1 reads SGHTA; CDR2 reads FQGNSA.

This clonotype came up a few times. The chain combines TRBV2 with TRBJ2-5, with 7 bases identical to TRBD1. The germline V gene encodes CDR1 SNHLY and CDR2 FYNNEI. The CDR3 totals 12 residues. V trimming: 8 bases; J trimming: 4 bases; junction bases outside the gene matches: 4. The CDR3 spells CASYNRGETQYF. For the CDR3, the DNA is TGTGCCAGCTACAACAGGGGAGAGACCCAGTACTTC.